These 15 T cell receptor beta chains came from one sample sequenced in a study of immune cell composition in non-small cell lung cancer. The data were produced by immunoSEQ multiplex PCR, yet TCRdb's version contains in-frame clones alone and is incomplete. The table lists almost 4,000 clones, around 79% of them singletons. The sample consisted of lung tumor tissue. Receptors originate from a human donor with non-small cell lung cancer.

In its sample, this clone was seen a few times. The CDR3 bases are TGTGCCAGCAGCTCCTATGGGGTTGTCCTGACTTTC. This codes for CASSSYGVVLTF. This chain links TRBV7-2 with TRBJ2-6; D gene unclear. In germline, CDR1 is SGHTA, CDR2 FQGNSA. The V end lost 4 bases, the J end lost 13 bases, and 11 bases lay between the germline ends. There are 12 residues in the CDR3.

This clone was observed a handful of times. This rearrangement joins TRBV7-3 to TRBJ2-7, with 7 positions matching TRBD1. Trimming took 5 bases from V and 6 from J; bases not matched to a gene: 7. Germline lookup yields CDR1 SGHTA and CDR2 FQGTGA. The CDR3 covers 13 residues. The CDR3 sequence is CASSLDRDREQYF. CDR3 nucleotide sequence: TGTGCCAGCAGCCTCGACAGGGATCGCGAGCAGTACTTC.

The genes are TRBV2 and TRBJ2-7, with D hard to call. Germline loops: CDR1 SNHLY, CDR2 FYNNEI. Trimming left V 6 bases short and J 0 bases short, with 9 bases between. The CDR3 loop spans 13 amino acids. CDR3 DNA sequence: TGTGCCAGCAGGGGGATTCACTCCTACGAGCAGTACTTC. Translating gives CASRGIHSYEQYF.

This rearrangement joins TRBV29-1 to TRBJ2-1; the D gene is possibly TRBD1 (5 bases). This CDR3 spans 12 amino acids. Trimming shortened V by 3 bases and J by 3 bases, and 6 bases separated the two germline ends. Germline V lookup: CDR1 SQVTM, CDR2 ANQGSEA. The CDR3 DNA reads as TGCAGCGTTGACCAGGGCTACAATGAGCAGTTCTTC. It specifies CSVDQGYNEQFF.

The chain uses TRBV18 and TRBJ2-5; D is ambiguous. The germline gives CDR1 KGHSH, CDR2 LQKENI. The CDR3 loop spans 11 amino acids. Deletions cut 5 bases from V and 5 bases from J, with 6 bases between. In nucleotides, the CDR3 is TGTGCCAGCTCAGCCCGGGAGACCCAGTACTTC. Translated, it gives CASSARETQYF.

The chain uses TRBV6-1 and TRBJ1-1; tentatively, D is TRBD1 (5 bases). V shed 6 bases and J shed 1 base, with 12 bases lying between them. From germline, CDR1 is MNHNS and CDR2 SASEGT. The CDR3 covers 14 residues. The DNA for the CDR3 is TGTGCCAGCAGAGTGGGACGGAAGAACACTGAAGCTTTCTTT. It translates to CASRVGRKNTEAFF.

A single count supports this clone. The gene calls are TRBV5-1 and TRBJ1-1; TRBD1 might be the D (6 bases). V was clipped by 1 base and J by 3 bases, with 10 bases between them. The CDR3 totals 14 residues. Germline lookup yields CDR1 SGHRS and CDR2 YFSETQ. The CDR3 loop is CASSLRGEDTEAFF. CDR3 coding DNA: TGCGCCAGCAGCTTGAGGGGGGAGGACACTGAAGCTTTCTTT.

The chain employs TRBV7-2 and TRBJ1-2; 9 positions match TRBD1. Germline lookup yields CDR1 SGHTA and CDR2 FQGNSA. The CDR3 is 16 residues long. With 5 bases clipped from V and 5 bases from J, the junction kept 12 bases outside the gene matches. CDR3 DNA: TGTGCCAGCAGCATGACAGGGGGAAGTAAAATATATGGCTACACCTTC. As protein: CASSMTGGSKIYGYTF.

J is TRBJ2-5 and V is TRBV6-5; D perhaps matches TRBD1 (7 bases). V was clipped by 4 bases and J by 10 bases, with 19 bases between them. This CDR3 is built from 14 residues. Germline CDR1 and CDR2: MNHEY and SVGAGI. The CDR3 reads CASSLRDTRGDQYF. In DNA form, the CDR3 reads TGTGCCAGCAGTTTACGGGACACCAGGGGGGACCAGTACTTC.

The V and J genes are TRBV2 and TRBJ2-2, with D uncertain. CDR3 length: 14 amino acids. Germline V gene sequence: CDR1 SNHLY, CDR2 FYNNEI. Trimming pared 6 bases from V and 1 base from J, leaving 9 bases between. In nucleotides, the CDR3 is TGTGCCAGCAGCCGCGCGAAGAACACCGGGGAGCTGTTTTTT. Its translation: CASSRAKNTGELFF.

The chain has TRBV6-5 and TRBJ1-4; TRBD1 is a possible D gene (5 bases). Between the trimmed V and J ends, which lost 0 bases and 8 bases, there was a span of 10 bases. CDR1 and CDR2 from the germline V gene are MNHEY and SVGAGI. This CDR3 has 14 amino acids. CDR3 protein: CASSYSRRDEKLFF. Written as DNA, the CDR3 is TGTGCCAGCAGTTACTCGAGAAGGGACGAAAAACTGTTTTTT.

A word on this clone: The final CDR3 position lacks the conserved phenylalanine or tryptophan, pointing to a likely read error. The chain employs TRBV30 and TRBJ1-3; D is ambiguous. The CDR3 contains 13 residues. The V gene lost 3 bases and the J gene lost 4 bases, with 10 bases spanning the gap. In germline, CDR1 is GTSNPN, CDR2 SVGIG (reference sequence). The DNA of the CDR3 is TGTGCCTGGAGCGCGACCGGGGGAAACACCATATATGTT. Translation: CAWSATGGNTIYV.

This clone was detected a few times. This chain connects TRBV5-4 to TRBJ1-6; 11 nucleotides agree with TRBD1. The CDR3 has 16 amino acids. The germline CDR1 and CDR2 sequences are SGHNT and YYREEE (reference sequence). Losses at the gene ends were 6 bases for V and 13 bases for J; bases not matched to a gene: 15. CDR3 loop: CASTEGGAGQGVPLHF. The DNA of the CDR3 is TGTGCCAGCACCGAAGGTGGGGCGGGACAGGGGGTTCCCCTCCACTTT.

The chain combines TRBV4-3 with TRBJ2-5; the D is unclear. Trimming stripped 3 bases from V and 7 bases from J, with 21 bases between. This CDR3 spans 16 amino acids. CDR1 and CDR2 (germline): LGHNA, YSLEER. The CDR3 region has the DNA TGCGCCAGCAGCCAGGAAAACCCCTCTGGCGCAGGGACCCAGTACTTC. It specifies CASSQENPSGAGTQYF.

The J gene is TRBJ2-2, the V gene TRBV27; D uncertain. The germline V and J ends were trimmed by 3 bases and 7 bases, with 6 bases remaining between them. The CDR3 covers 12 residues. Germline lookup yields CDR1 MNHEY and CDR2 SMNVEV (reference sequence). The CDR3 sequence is CASSFPNGELFF. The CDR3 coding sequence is TGTGCCAGCAGTTTCCCCAACGGGGAGCTGTTTTTT.